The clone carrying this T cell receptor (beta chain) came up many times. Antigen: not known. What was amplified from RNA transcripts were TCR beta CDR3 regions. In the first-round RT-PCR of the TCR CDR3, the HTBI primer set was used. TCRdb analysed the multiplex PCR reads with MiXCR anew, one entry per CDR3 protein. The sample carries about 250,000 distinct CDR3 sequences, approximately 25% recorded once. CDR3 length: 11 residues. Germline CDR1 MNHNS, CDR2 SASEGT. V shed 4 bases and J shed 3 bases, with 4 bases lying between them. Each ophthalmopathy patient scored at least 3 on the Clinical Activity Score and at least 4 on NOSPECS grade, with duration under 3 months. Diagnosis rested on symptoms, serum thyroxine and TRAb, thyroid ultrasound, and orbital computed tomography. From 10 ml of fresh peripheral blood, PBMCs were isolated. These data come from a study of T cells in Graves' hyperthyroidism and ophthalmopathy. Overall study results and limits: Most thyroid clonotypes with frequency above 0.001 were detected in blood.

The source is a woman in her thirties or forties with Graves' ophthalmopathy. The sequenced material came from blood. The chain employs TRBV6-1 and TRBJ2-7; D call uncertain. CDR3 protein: CASSGHYEQYF. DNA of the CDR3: TGTGCCAGCAGTGGCCACTACGAGCAGTACTTC.